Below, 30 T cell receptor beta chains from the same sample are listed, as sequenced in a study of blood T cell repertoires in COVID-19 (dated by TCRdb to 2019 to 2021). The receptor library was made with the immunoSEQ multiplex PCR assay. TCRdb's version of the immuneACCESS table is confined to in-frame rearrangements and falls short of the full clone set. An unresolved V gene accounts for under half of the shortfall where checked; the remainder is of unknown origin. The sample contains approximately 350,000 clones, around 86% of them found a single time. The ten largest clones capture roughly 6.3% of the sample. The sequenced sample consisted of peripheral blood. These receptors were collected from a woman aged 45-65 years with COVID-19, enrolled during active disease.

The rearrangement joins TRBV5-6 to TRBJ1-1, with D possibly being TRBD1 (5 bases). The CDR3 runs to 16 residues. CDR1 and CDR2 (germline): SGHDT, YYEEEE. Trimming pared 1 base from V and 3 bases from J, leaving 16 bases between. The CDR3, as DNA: TGTGCCAGCAGCTTGAGGAAAGGGACTGTGTACACTGAAGCTTTCTTT. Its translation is CASSLRKGTVYTEAFF.

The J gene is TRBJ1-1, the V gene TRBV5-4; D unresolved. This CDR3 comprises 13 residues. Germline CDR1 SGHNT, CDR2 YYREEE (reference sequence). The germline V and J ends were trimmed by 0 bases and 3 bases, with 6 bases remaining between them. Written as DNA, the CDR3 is TGTGCCAGCAGCTTGGCAGTACACACTGAAGCTTTCTTT. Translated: CASSLAVHTEAFF.

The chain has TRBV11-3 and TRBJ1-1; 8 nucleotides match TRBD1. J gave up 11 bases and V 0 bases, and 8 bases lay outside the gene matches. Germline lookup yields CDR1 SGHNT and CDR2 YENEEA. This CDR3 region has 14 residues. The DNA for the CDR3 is TGTGCCAGCAGCTTAGATCCGGAGACAGGGGACGCTTTCTTT. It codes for CASSLDPETGDAFF.

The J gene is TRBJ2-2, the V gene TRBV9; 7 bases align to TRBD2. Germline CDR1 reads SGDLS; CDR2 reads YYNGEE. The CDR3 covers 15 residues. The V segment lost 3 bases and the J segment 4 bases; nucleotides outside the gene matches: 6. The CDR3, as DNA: TGTGCCAGCAGCGCCTCGGGGGGATTCACCGGGGAGCTGTTTTTT. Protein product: CASSASGGFTGELFF.

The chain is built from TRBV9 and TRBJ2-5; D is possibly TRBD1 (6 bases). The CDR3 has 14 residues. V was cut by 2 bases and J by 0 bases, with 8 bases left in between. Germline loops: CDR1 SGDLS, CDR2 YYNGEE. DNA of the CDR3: TGTGCCAGCAGCGTGTGGACAGACCAAGAGACCCAGTACTTC. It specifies CASSVWTDQETQYF.

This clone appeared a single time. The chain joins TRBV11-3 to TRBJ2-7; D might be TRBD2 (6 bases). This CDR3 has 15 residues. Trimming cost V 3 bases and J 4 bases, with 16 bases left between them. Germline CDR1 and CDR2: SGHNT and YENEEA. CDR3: CASSLTGVGLYEQYF. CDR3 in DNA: TGTGCCAGCAGCTTGACGGGAGTCGGTCTTTACGAGCAGTACTTC.

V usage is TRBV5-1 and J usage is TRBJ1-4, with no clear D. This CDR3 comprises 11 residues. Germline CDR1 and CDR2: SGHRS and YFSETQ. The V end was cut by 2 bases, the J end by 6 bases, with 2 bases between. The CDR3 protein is CASSFDEKLFF. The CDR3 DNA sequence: TGCGCCAGCAGCTTCGATGAAAAACTGTTTTTT. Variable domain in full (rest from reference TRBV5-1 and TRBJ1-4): KAGVTQTPRYLIKTRGQQVTLSCSPISGHRSVSWYQQTPGQGLQFLFEYFSETQRNKGNFPGRFSGRQFSNSRSEMNVSTLELGDSALYLCASSFDEKLFFGSGTQLSVL.

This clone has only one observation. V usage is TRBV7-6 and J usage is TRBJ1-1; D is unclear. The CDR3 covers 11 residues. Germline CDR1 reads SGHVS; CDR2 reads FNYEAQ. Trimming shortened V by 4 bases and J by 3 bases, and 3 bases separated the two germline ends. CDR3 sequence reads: CASSSYTEAFF. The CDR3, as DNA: TGTGCCAGCAGCTCATACACTGAAGCTTTCTTT.

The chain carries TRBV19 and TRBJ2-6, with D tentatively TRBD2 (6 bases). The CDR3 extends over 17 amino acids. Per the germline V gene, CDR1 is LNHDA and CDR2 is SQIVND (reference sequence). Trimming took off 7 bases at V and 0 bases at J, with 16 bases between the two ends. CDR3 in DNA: TGTGCCAGTACCTCGCCCCCGGGGGACTCTGGGGCCAACGTCCTGACTTTC. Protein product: CASTSPPGDSGANVLTF.

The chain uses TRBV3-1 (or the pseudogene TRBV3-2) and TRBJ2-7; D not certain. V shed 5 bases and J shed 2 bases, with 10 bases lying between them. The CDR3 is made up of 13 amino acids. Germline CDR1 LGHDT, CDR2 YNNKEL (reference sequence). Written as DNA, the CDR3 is TGTGCCAGCAGCTCCCGTACTACCTACGAGCAGTACTTC. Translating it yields CASSSRTTYEQYF.

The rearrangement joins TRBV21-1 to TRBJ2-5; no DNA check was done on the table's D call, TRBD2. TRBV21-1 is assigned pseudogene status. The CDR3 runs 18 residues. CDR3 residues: CASSNGRGDEGLQETQYF. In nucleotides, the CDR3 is TGTGCCAGCAGCAACGGGAGGGGGGATGAGGGACTGCAAGAGACCCAGTACTTC.

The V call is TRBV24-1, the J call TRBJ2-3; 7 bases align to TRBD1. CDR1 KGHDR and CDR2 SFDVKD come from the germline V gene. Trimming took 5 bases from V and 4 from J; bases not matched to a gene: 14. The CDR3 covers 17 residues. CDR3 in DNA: TGTGCCACCAGTGGCCCTTTGCGACAGGGACATCCAGATACGCAGTATTTT. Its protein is CATSGPLRQGHPDTQYF.

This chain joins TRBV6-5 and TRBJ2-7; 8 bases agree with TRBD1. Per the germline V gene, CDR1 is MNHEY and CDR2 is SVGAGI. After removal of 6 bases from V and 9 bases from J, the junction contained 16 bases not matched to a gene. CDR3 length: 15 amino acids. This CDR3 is CASRQSKTGDPGQYF. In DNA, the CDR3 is TGTGCCAGCAGACAATCCAAGACAGGGGATCCGGGGCAGTACTTC.

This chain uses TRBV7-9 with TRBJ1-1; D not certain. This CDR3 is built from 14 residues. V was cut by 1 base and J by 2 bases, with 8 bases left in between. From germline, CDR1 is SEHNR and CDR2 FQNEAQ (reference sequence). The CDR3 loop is CASSLGAANTEAFF. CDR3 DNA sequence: TGTGCCAGCAGCTTAGGGGCAGCTAACACTGAAGCTTTCTTT.

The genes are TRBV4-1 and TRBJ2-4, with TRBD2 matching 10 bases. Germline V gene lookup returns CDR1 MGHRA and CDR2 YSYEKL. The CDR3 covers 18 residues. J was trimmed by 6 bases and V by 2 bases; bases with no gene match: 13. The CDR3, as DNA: TGCGCCAGCAGCCAATTACCCCCAACTAGCGGGAACCCAAACATTCAGTACTTC. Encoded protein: CASSQLPPTSGNPNIQYF.

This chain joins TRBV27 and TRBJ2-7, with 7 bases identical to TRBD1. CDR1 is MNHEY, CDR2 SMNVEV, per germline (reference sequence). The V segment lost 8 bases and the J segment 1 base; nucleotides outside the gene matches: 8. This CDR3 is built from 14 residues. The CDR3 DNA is TGTGCCAGCCACTGGACAGGACCTTCCTACGAGCAGTACTTC. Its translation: CASHWTGPSYEQYF.

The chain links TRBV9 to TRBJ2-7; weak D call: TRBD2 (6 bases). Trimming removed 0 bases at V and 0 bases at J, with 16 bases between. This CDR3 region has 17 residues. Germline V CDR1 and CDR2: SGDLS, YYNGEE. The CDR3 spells CASSVAPAGISSYEQYF. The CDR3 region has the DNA TGTGCCAGCAGCGTAGCTCCAGCGGGTATAAGCTCCTACGAGCAGTACTTC.

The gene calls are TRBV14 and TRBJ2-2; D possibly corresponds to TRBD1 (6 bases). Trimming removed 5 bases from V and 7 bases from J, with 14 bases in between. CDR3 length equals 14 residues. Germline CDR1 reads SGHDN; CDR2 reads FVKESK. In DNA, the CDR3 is TGTGCCAGCAGCTCCAGGGGTGTGAGCGGGGAGCTGTTTTTT. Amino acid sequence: CASSSRGVSGELFF.

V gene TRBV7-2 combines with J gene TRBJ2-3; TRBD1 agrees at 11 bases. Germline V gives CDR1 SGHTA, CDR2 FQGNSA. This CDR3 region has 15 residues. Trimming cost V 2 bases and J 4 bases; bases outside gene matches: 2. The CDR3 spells CASSLRTGGPDTQYF. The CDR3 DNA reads TGTGCCAGCAGCTTAAGGACAGGGGGCCCAGATACGCAGTATTTT.

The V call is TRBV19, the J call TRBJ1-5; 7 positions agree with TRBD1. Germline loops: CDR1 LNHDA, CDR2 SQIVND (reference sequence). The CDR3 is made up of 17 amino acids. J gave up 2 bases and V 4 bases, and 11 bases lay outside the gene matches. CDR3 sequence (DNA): TGTGCCAGTAGTAAACATCCGCGACAGGGAGGCAATCAGCCCCAGCATTTT. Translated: CASSKHPRQGGNQPQHF.

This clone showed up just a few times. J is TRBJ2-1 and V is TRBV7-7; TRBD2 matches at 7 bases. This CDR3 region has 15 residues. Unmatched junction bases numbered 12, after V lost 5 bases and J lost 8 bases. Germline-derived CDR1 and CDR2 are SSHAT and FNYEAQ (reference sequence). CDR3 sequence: CASSLRGGRGDEQFF. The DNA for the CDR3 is TGTGCCAGCAGCCTCCGAGGCGGGAGAGGGGATGAGCAGTTCTTC. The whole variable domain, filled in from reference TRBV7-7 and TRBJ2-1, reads GAGVSQSPRYKVTKRGQDVTLRCDPISSHATLYWYQQALGQGPEFLTYFNYEAQPDKSGLPSDRFSAERPEGSISTLTIQRTEQRDSAMYRCASSLRGGRGDEQFFGPGTRLTVL.

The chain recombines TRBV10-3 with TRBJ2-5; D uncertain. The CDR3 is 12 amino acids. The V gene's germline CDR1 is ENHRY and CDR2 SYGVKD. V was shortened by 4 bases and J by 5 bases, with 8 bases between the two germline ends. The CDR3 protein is CAISGTDETQYF. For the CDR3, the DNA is TGTGCCATCAGTGGTACAGATGAGACCCAGTACTTC.

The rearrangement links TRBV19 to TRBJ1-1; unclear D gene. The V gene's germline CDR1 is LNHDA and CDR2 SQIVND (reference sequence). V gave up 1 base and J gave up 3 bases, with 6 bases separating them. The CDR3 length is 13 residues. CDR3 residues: CASSIVRDTEAFF. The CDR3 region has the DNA TGTGCCAGTAGTATAGTACGGGACACTGAAGCTTTCTTT. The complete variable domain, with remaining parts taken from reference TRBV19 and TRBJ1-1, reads DGGITQSPKYLFRKEGQNVTLSCEQNLNHDAMYWYRQDPGQGLRLIYYSQIVNDFQKGDIAEGYSVSREKKESFPLTVTSAQKNPTAFYLCASSIVRDTEAFFGQGTRLTVV.

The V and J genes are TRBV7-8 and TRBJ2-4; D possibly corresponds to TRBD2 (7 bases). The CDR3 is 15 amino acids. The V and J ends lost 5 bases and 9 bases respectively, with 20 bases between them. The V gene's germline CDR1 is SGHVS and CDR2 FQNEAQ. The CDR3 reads CASSRGLWGGGIQYF. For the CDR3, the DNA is TGTGCCAGCAGCCGAGGGTTATGGGGAGGGGGCATTCAGTACTTC.

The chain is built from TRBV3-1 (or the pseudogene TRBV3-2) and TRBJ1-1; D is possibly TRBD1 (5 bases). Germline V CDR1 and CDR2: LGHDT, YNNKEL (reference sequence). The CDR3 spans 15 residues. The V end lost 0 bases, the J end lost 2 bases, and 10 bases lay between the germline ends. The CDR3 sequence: CASSQDWGGNTEAFF. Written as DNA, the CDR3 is TGTGCCAGCAGCCAAGATTGGGGGGGAAACACTGAAGCTTTCTTT.

The CDR3 DNA is TGTGCCAGTAGCGCCGGGACAGGGGATCAGCCCCAGCATTTT. Translation gives CASSAGTGDQPQHF. The chain carries TRBV19 and TRBJ1-5; 10 bases line up with TRBD1. Losses at the gene ends were 6 bases for V and 5 bases for J; bases not matched to a gene: 4. Looked up from germline, CDR1 is LNHDA and CDR2 is SQIVND (reference sequence). The CDR3 covers 14 residues.

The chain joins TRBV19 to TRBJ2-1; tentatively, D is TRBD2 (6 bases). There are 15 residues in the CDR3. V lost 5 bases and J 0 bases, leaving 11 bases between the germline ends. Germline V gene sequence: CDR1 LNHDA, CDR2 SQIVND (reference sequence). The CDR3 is CASSADGSSYNEQFF. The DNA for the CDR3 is TGTGCCAGTAGTGCGGACGGGAGCTCCTACAATGAGCAGTTCTTC.

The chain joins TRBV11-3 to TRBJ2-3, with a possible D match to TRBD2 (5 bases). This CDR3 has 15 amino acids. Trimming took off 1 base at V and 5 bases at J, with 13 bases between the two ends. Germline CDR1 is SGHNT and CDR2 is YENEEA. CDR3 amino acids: CASSLGARGEDTQYF. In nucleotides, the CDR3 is TGTGCCAGCAGCTTAGGTGCCCGGGGAGAAGATACGCAGTATTTT.

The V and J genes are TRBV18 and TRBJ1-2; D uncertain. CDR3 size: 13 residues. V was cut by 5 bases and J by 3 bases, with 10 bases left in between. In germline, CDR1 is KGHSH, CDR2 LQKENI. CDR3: CASSITEDYGYTF. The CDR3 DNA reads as TGTGCCAGCTCAATCACAGAAGACTATGGCTACACCTTC. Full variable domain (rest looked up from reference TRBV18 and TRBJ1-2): NAGVMQNPRHLVRRRGQEARLRCSPMKGHSHVYWYRQLPEEGLKFMVYLQKENIIDESGMPKERFSAEFPKEGPSILRIQQVVRGDSAAYFCASSITEDYGYTFGSGTRLTVV.

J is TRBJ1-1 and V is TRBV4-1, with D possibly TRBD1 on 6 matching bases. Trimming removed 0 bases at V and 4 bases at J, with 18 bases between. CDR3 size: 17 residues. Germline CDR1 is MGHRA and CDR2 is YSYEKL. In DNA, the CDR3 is TGCGCCAGCAGCCAAGATGATCCCGGACAGAGAGCCACTGAAGCTTTCTTT. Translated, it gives CASSQDDPGQRATEAFF.